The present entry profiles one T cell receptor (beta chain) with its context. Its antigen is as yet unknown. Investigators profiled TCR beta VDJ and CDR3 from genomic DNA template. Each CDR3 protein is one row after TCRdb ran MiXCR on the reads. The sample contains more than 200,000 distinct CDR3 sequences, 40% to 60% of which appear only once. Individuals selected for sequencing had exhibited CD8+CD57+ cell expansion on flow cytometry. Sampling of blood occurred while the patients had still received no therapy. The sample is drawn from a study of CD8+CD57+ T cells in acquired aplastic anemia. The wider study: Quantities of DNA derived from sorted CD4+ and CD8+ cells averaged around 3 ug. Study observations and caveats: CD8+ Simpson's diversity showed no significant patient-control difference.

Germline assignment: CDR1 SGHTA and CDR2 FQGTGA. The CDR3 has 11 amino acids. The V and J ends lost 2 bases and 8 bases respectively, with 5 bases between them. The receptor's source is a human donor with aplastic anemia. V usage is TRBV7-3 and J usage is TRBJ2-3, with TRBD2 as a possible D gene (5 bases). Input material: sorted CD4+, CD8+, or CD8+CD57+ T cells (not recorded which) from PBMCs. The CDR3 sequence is CASSLGGTQYF. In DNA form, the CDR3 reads TGTGCCAGCAGCTTAGGAGGTACGCAGTATTTT.